This T cell receptor beta chain appears in the sequencing data of a study of blood T cell repertoires in COVID-19. Method: immunoSEQ multiplex PCR; TCRdb's copy keeps in-frame clones and lacks some. Altogether roughly 60,000 clones are present, around 82% being singletons, with the ten largest covering around 9.1%. After removal of 4 bases from V and 1 base from J, the junction contained 5 bases not matched to a gene. Germline V gene data show CDR1 as SGHKS and CDR2 as YYEKEE (reference sequence). This CDR3 spans 15 amino acids. This receptor was taken from a man of 80 years or more with COVID-19, enrolled during active disease. The chain couples TRBV5-5 to TRBJ1-1, with 9 positions matching TRBD1. Input material: peripheral blood. This CDR3 reads CASSGTGGPNTEAFF. The CDR3 coding sequence is TGTGCCAGCAGCGGAACAGGGGGCCCGAACACTGAAGCTTTCTTT.